Listed here are 30 T cell receptor beta chains from one sample, sequenced in a study of a mutant IDH1 vaccine in newly diagnosed glioma. Sequencing used immunoSEQ multiplex PCR; TCRdb keeps in-frame clones, though not all of them. The table lists about 25,000 clones, 65% to 80% of them singletons. Documented time point: week 5, during vaccination. Every vaccination contained 300 ug of the mutant IDH1 20-mer peptide and was paired with topical imiquimod. No antigen has been assigned to these receptors. This sample comprised PBMCs, obtained from a glioma patient whose treatment included an IDH1 peptide vaccine. Receptors were obtained from a middle-aged man with glioma.

V gene TRBV10-3 combines with J gene TRBJ1-6; D possibly corresponds to TRBD1 (6 bases). The CDR3 consists of 15 residues. The germline CDR1 and CDR2 sequences are ENHRY and SYGVKD. Trimming removed 0 bases from V and 6 bases from J, with 9 bases in between. The CDR3 nucleotides are TGTGCCATCAGTGAGTCAAACAGGGTTAATTCACCCCTCCACTTT. Its translation is CAISESNRVNSPLHF.

The CDR3 loop is CAISETGQGNYGYTF. CDR3 coding DNA: TGTGCCATCAGTGAGACGGGACAGGGGAACTATGGCTACACCTTC. The chain recombines TRBV10-3 with TRBJ1-2; 10 bases match TRBD1. The CDR3 is made up of 15 amino acids. The junction had 2 bases not matched to a gene; V was cut back by 2 bases and J by 2 bases. Germline assignment: CDR1 ENHRY and CDR2 SYGVKD.

The chain carries TRBV6-4 and TRBJ1-1, with 9 bases identical to TRBD1. The CDR3 is made up of 18 amino acids. With V trimmed by 0 bases and J by 3 bases, 11 bases remained unmatched. Per the germline V gene, CDR1 is MRHNA and CDR2 is SNTAGT. The chain's CDR3 is CASSDSSGQGHLYTEAFF. The CDR3 coding sequence is TGTGCCAGCAGTGACTCATCGGGACAGGGCCATTTATACACTGAAGCTTTCTTT.

The chain couples TRBV7-8 to TRBJ1-5; D might be TRBD1 (5 bases). CDR1 and CDR2 (germline): SGHVS, FQNEAQ. The CDR3 length is 15 residues. Trimming cost V 5 bases and J 4 bases, with 15 bases left between them. Here the CDR3 reads CASSIGQTRNQPQHF. The CDR3 DNA follows: TGTGCCAGCAGCATCGGACAAACTCGGAATCAGCCCCAGCATTTT.

CDR3 loop: CASSYPASGIGGELFF. The CDR3 DNA is TGTGCCAGCAGTTACCCGGCTAGCGGGATCGGCGGGGAGCTGTTTTTT. This chain uses TRBV6-6 with TRBJ2-2, with TRBD2 matching over 9 bases. After removal of 2 bases from V and 7 bases from J, the junction contained 8 bases not matched to a gene. Germline CDR1 and CDR2: MNHNY and SVGAGI (reference sequence). The CDR3 runs to 16 residues.

The genes are TRBV5-6 and TRBJ2-5; 8 bases map to TRBD2. The CDR3 runs 15 residues. Germline loops: CDR1 SGHDT, CDR2 YYEEEE. V shed 0 bases, J shed 4 bases, and the junction held 5 bases outside the gene matches. The CDR3 spells CASSLGSGSGETQYF. CDR3 nucleotide sequence: TGTGCCAGCAGCTTGGGCAGCGGGAGCGGAGAGACCCAGTACTTC. Combining the CDR3 with reference TRBV5-6 and TRBJ2-5 gives the whole variable domain DAGVTQSPTHLIKTRGQQVTLRCSPKSGHDTVSWYQQALGQGPQFIFQYYEEEERQRGNFPDRFSGHQFPNYSSELNVNALLLGDSALYLCASSLGSGSGETQYFGPGTRLLVL.

J is TRBJ1-1 and V is TRBV29-1; 10 nucleotides line up with TRBD1. The length of the CDR3 is 15 residues. Losses at the gene ends were 5 bases for V and 2 bases for J; bases not matched to a gene: 8. Germline values: CDR1 SQVTM, CDR2 ANQGSEA. This chain's CDR3 is CSVQGDRGPNTEAFF. CDR3 nucleotides: TGCAGCGTTCAGGGAGACAGGGGGCCTAACACTGAAGCTTTCTTT. The full variable domain, in which reference TRBV29-1 and TRBJ1-1 provide the parts outside the CDR3, is SAVISQKPSRDICQRGTSLTIQCQVDSQVTMMFWYRQQPGQSLTLIATANQGSEATYESGFVIDKFPISRPNLTFSTLTVSNMSPEDSSIYLCSVQGDRGPNTEAFFGQGTRLTVV.

This clone was found a few times. The chain links TRBV7-9 to TRBJ1-1; TRBD1 is a possible D gene (5 bases). V was clipped by 2 bases and J by 5 bases, with 9 bases between them. CDR3 size: 13 residues. Germline lookup yields CDR1 SEHNR and CDR2 FQNEAQ (reference sequence). The CDR3 sequence is CASSLSRDTEAFF. CDR3 nucleotides: TGTGCCAGCAGCTTATCCAGGGATACTGAAGCTTTCTTT.

The rearrangement links TRBV19 to TRBJ1-2; the D gene is possibly TRBD1 (6 bases). Germline loops: CDR1 LNHDA, CDR2 SQIVND (reference sequence). The CDR3 runs to 13 residues. The ends were cut back, 2 bases at V and 4 bases at J, with 8 bases in the middle. DNA of the CDR3: TGTGCCAGTAGTATAACAGGGAGCTATGGCTACACCTTC. This encodes CASSITGSYGYTF. The whole variable domain, remainder taken from reference TRBV19 and TRBJ1-2, is DGGITQSPKYLFRKEGQNVTLSCEQNLNHDAMYWYRQDPGQGLRLIYYSQIVNDFQKGDIAEGYSVSREKKESFPLTVTSAQKNPTAFYLCASSITGSYGYTFGSGTRLTVV.

The chain is built from TRBV7-9 and TRBJ1-4, with 10 bases fitting TRBD1. This CDR3 is 15 amino acids long. CDR1 and CDR2 (germline): SEHNR, FQNEAQ (reference sequence). V shed 4 bases and J 8 bases; nucleotides not matched to a gene: 7. The CDR3 DNA follows: TGTGCCAGCAGCTCGTCCGGGACAGGGGAGGAAAAACTGTTTTTT. Translated: CASSSSGTGEEKLFF.

The chain uses TRBV6-5 and TRBJ2-1; 12 bases are shared with TRBD2. V shed 7 bases and J 7 bases; nucleotides not matched to a gene: 8. This CDR3 is built from 15 residues. Per germline, CDR1 MNHEY and CDR2 SVGAGI. CDR3 region: CASTLAGGPRNEQFF. In nucleotides, the CDR3 is TGTGCCAGCACGCTAGCGGGAGGGCCGCGGAATGAGCAGTTCTTC.

The J gene is TRBJ1-3, the V gene TRBV15; D ambiguous. Germline-derived CDR1 and CDR2 are LNHNV and YYDKDF (reference sequence). This CDR3 contains 15 residues. The germline V and J ends were trimmed by 0 bases and 0 bases, with 6 bases remaining between them. CDR3 DNA sequence: TGTGCCACCAGCAGAGATCGGTACTCTGGAAACACCATATATTTT. Protein sequence: CATSRDRYSGNTIYF.

This chain connects TRBV7-2 to TRBJ2-1, with TRBD2 identical over 11 bases. Unmatched junction bases numbered 6, after V lost 0 bases and J lost 5 bases. CDR3 length equals 17 residues. CDR1 and CDR2 (germline): SGHTA, FQGNSA. CDR3 DNA sequence: TGTGCCAGCAGCTTAGCACTAGCGGGAGTTGTCCACAATGAGCAGTTCTTC. Protein product: CASSLALAGVVHNEQFF.

The DNA for the CDR3 is TGTGCCAGTAGTATAGAGGGGACCACCAGCTCTCCTTTCTTT. Protein sequence: CASSIEGTTSSPFF. V and J are TRBV19 and TRBJ1-1; maybe TRBD1 (5 bases). Germline lookup yields CDR1 LNHDA and CDR2 SQIVND (reference sequence). Trimming left V 0 bases short and J 12 bases short, with 17 bases between. The CDR3 has 14 residues.

This clone was seen only once. The genes are TRBV19 and TRBJ2-2, with TRBD2 matching over 10 bases. Germline V gene data show CDR1 as LNHDA and CDR2 as SQIVND (reference sequence). The CDR3 consists of 14 residues. The V gene end was trimmed by 6 bases and the J gene end by 5 bases; junction bases not matched to a gene: 3. As DNA, the CDR3 is TGTGCCAGTAGGAAGCGGGAGGGAACCGGGGAGCTGTTTTTT. Translation: CASRKREGTGELFF.

V is TRBV7-2 and J is TRBJ2-3; a weak D match, TRBD1 (5 bases). V shed 8 bases and J shed 0 bases, with 12 bases lying between them. This CDR3 region has 14 residues. Germline V gene lookup returns CDR1 SGHTA and CDR2 FQGNSA. As DNA, the CDR3 is TGTGCCAGCCTGGGATGGGGCAGCACAGATACGCAGTATTTT. Translating gives CASLGWGSTDTQYF.

This clone was seen a handful of times. This rearrangement joins TRBV6-5 to TRBJ1-1; D remains unclear. Trimming took 1 base from V and 8 from J, leaving 5 bases between them. Germline V gene data show CDR1 as MNHEY and CDR2 as SVGAGI. The CDR3 extends over 11 amino acids. Written as DNA, the CDR3 is TGTGCCAGCAGTTACTTGCAAGAAGCTTTCTTT. Residues: CASSYLQEAFF.

The chain joins TRBV7-2 to TRBJ2-5, with 8 bases fitting TRBD2. V was pared by 3 bases and J by 0 bases, with 3 bases of the junction left unmatched. The CDR3 totals 15 residues. Germline V lookup: CDR1 SGHTA, CDR2 FQGNSA. CDR3 bases: TGTGCCAGCAGCTTCAGCGGGAGTTACCAAGAGACCCAGTACTTC. As protein: CASSFSGSYQETQYF.

The V and J genes are TRBV25-1 and TRBJ2-2; D call uncertain. Germline V gene data show CDR1 as MGHDK and CDR2 as SYGVNS. The CDR3 totals 13 residues. V was pared by 8 bases and J by 1 base, with 8 bases between. The CDR3 sequence: CASLLENTGELFF. The CDR3 nucleotides are TGTGCCAGCTTGCTTGAGAACACCGGGGAGCTGTTTTTT. Full variable domain (rest looked up from reference TRBV25-1 and TRBJ2-2): EADIYQTPRYLVIGTGKKITLECSQTMGHDKMYWYQQDPGMELHLIHYSYGVNSTEKGDLSSESTVSRIRTEHFPLTLESARPSHTSQYLCASLLENTGELFFGEGSRLTVL.

The chain carries TRBV4-2 and TRBJ2-1; 8 bases match TRBD2. This CDR3 has 20 residues. Germline CDR1 is LGHNA and CDR2 is YNFKEQ. V lost 3 bases and J lost 7; bases outside the gene matches: 23. The CDR3 coding sequence is TGTGCCAGCAGCCATAATAGGCGGGGACTAGGGGGAGGGCGGGGTAATGAGCAGTTCTTC. Amino acid sequence: CASSHNRRGLGGGRGNEQFF.

CDR3 sequence reads: CASSLRPPEEAFF. In nucleotides, the CDR3 is TGTGCCAGCTCACTGCGACCCCCGGAGGAAGCTTTCTTT. The rearrangement joins TRBV18 to TRBJ1-1; D is undetermined. Germline CDR1 KGHSH, CDR2 LQKENI. The CDR3 covers 13 residues. Trimming left V 4 bases short and J 8 bases short, with 14 bases between.

In this sample, this clone turned up once. V is TRBV10-2 and J is TRBJ2-2, with D perhaps TRBD2 (6 bases). The germline V gene has CDR1 WSHSY and CDR2 SAAADI. The CDR3 extends over 16 amino acids. Trimming removed 4 bases at V and 2 bases at J, with 14 bases between. In nucleotides, the CDR3 is TGCGCCAGCAGTGGGCGGGGCACTACCAACACCGGGGAGCTGTTTTTT. Protein product: CASSGRGTTNTGELFF.

The V gene is TRBV14, the J gene TRBJ2-5; D is unclear. This CDR3 is 12 amino acids long. V lost 4 bases and J 5 bases, leaving 8 bases between the germline ends. Germline V CDR1 and CDR2: SGHDN, FVKESK. The CDR3 DNA follows: TGTGCCAGCAGCCTAAGGATGGAGACCCAGTACTTC. Translation: CASSLRMETQYF. The full variable domain, completed using reference TRBV14 and TRBJ2-5, is EAGVTQFPSHSVIEKGQTVTLRCDPISGHDNLYWYRRVMGKEIKFLLHFVKESKQDESGMPNNRFLAERTGGTYSTLKVQPAELEDSGVYFCASSLRMETQYFGPGTRLLVL.

V gene TRBV14 combines with J gene TRBJ2-1, with TRBD2 matching 8 bases. The trim removed 1 base at V and 7 bases at J, leaving 6 bases unmatched. The CDR3 totals 15 residues. Germline V gives CDR1 SGHDN, CDR2 FVKESK. The CDR3 sequence: CASSQGAGGGNEQFF. CDR3 DNA: TGTGCCAGCAGCCAAGGGGCGGGAGGTGGAAATGAGCAGTTCTTC. Combining the CDR3 with reference TRBV14 and TRBJ2-1 gives the whole variable domain EAGVTQFPSHSVIEKGQTVTLRCDPISGHDNLYWYRRVMGKEIKFLLHFVKESKQDESGMPNNRFLAERTGGTYSTLKVQPAELEDSGVYFCASSQGAGGGNEQFFGPGTRLTVL.

This clone was recorded only once. This chain links TRBV15 with TRBJ2-5; 9 positions agree with TRBD2. V shed 3 bases, J shed 3 bases, and the junction held 5 bases outside the gene matches. The CDR3 contains 15 residues. Looked up from germline, CDR1 is LNHNV and CDR2 is YYDKDF (reference sequence). The CDR3 DNA reads TGTGCCACCAGCAGGGAGACTAGCGGCGAAGAGACCCAGTACTTC. Its translation is CATSRETSGEETQYF.

This clone is deemed medium-sized. The CDR3 protein is CASSLVVGQTSGAFF. DNA for the CDR3: TGTGCCAGCAGCTTAGTGGTCGGCCAGACCTCCGGCGCTTTCTTT. The chain carries TRBV7-2 and TRBJ1-1; D not resolved. CDR3 size: 15 residues. Germline CDR1 reads SGHTA; CDR2 reads FQGNSA. V gave up 1 base and J gave up 11 bases, with 20 bases separating them. Full variable domain (rest looked up from reference TRBV7-2 and TRBJ1-1): GAGVSQSPSNKVTEKGKDVELRCDPISGHTALYWYRQSLGQGLEFLIYFQGNSAPDKSGLPSDRFSAERTGGSVSTLTIQRTQQEDSAVYLCASSLVVGQTSGAFFGQGTRLTVV.

The J gene is TRBJ1-5, the V gene TRBV7-9, with 8 positions matching TRBD1. The germline V gene encodes CDR1 SEHNR and CDR2 FQNEAQ (reference sequence). Germline trimming cut 5 bases from V and 2 bases from J; bases unmatched to any gene: 8. The CDR3 extends over 16 amino acids. The CDR3 DNA follows: TGTGCCAGCAGCCACTGGACAGGGATGGGCAATCAGCCCCAGCATTTT. Translating gives CASSHWTGMGNQPQHF.

The J gene is TRBJ2-1, the V gene TRBV2; D ambiguous. Germline V CDR1 and CDR2: SNHLY, FYNNEI. This CDR3 is built from 14 residues. Between the trimmed V and J ends, which lost 4 bases and 0 bases, there was a span of 7 bases. CDR3 sequence reads: CASSGRSSYNEQFF. The CDR3 DNA reads TGTGCCAGCAGTGGGCGGAGCTCCTACAATGAGCAGTTCTTC.

The genes are TRBV6-4 and TRBJ2-5; no clear D. This CDR3 is built from 17 residues. The germline gives CDR1 MRHNA, CDR2 SNTAGT. V lost 4 bases to trimming and J lost 4 bases, with 22 bases between them. The CDR3 DNA follows: TGTGCCAGCAGTGTCTCATTAGTGGGGAAGGTAGTAGAGACCCAGTACTTC. It codes for CASSVSLVGKVVETQYF.

This clone was picked up a small number of times. The J gene is TRBJ1-1, the V gene TRBV5-4; D possibly corresponds to TRBD1 (5 bases). CDR1 is SGHNT, CDR2 YYREEE, per germline (reference sequence). V was shortened by 5 bases and J by 5 bases, with 16 bases between the two germline ends. The CDR3 has 14 amino acids. CDR3 sequence (DNA): TGTGCCAGCAGACGGACCGGGGGTGGGACTGAAGCTTTCTTT. Translated, it gives CASRRTGGGTEAFF.